Below, one T cell receptor beta chain is given with its context. As yet, its antigen is unknown. This sample is part of a study of STAT5B mutations in CD4+ large granular lymphocyte leukemia. Study findings and constraints: The CD4+ versus CD8+ T-LGLL clonality difference may reflect limited sample size.

Data came from immunoSEQ multiplex PCR; TCRdb stores just in-frame clones and leaves some out. The sample yields some 35,000 clones, more than 75% seen once. The sequence came from a human donor in good health. Sequencing was done on a sample of CD4+ T cells from blood buffy coats.

The CDR3 loop reads CASSPPPRGGGLGGELFF. The CDR3, as DNA: TGCGCCAGCAGCCCTCCCCCTAGGGGCGGAGGACTTGGCGGGGAGCTGTTTTTT. The J gene is TRBJ2-2, the V gene TRBV4-1, with D perhaps assigned TRBD1 or TRBD2 (5 bases each). Trimming shortened V by 4 bases and J by 7 bases, and 25 bases separated the two germline ends. CDR3 length equals 18 residues. Germline values: CDR1 MGHRA, CDR2 YSYEKL.